The clone carrying this T cell receptor beta chain was counted between two and nine times. Antigen: not known. These data are taken from a study of Graves' ophthalmopathy and Graves' hyperthyroidism. The CDR3 consists of 17 residues. The ends were cut back, 5 bases at V and 0 bases at J, with 17 bases in the middle. Germline-derived CDR1 and CDR2 are DFQATT and SNEGSKA (reference sequence). For repertoire sequencing, the TCR beta CDR3 regions were amplified from RNA transcripts. RT-PCR with HTBI primers came first, then second-round multiplex PCR. TCRdb reanalysed the multiplex PCR reads using MiXCR and keeps one entry per CDR3 protein. The sample yields over a million distinct CDR3 sequences, around a third seen once. Regarding the study as a whole: Using a 13-signature model, the authors split ophthalmopathy from stable hyperthyroidism, with around 85% sensitivity and 65% to 82% specificity. Prediction of ophthalmopathy progression reached roughly 70% sensitivity and approximately 73% specificity.

This TCR was recovered from an adult man with Graves' hyperthyroidism. The chain employs TRBV20-1 and TRBJ1-6, with a possible D match to TRBD1 (6 bases). Sample: peripheral blood or thyroid tissue (not recorded which). In DNA, the CDR3 is TGCAGTGCTCCGGGACAAGTGAAGAGCTCCTATAATTCACCCCTCCACTTT. This gives the protein CSAPGQVKSSYNSPLHF.